This T cell receptor beta chain emerged from a study of CD8+ T cells in alopecia areata. The wider study: Treated patients received oral tofacitinib, 5 to 10 mg twice daily.

After isolation, RNA underwent reverse transcription to generate cDNA as the sequencing template. Libraries were prepared by immunoSEQ multiplex PCR; TCRdb keeps only in-frame clonotypes and omits some of them. Of hundreds of thousands of clones in the sample, approximately 38% were seen once. Study results and limitations: Against the mouse data, patients shared TCRs less clearly, possibly for HLA reasons. Relative to normal scalp, lesional scalp, especially alopecia totalis/universalis, showed higher clonality.

Treatment here: oral pan-JAK inhibitor, 5-10 mg twice daily. In the case of this clone: Its antigen is unidentified.

The CDR3 consists of 16 residues. The germline V gene encodes CDR1 KGHSH and CDR2 LQKENI. With V trimmed by 1 base and J by 8 bases, 10 bases remained unmatched. The source material was CD4+ T cells sorted from blood, sampled between weeks 30 and 35, from a patient treated with tofacitinib. The source of this sequence is a human donor with alopecia areata. The J gene is TRBJ2-1, the V gene TRBV18; 8 nucleotides match TRBD1. DNA of the CDR3: TGTGCCAGCTCACCACTTTCCGGGACAGGATTCGATGAGCAGTTCTTC. Amino acids: CASSPLSGTGFDEQFF.